This T cell receptor (beta chain) emerged from a study of blood T cell repertoires in COVID-19 (dated by TCRdb to about 2020). Regarding the complete study: Samples covering the acute and convalescent phases of COVID-19 were provided by collaborators in the United States, Italy and Spain. The material from the prospective study consisted of cDNA or gDNA derived from T cells, B-cell-depleted T cells, or PBMCs. Deeply sampled blood TCRbeta repertoires from subjects exposed to, actively infected with, or recovered from COVID-19 were included in the dataset. A freely available public database, intended as a resource for researchers studying the immune response to SARS-CoV-2, is where the repertoires were released. Samples came from the ongoing ImmuneRACE study (first 160 participants) plus 1,254 subjects from 6 global collaborators. A de-identified subject ID, COVID-19 status, age in years and sex were almost always included in the sample metadata. Where available, HLA class I and class II types were taken from metadata supplied by the sample provider and were not determined by assay-based typing.

The CDR3 runs 13 residues from the cysteine to the phenylalanine. The entry retains the CDR3 DNA only, 39 bases that are in frame from base 1. CDR1 ENHRY and CDR2 SYGVKD are derived from the germline V gene. V is cut by 10 bases and J by 8 bases, and the space between the germline ends is 20 bases. As concerns this clone: The antigen this receptor binds is unknown. Per-nucleotide qualities are absent, and no much larger clonotype sits a single base away.

One collaborating source in Seattle enrolled patients while the patients were actively infected and followed the patients over time throughout the course of disease. Whole blood was collected in K2EDTA tubes by collaborating institutions according to the institutions' own protocols. For TCRbeta analysis, collaborators shipped samples as frozen whole blood, isolated PBMCs, or DNA extracted from either of those sample types. Broad study findings and their caveats: The quantity of clinical and demographic metadata differed by source and by participant and was supplied without curation.

TCRbeta CDR3 regions were amplified from genomic DNA using the immunoSEQ Assay, a bias-controlled multiplex PCR. The paper's data handling went like this. Within the assay, amplification of reference gene primers was used to estimate how many nucleated cells each sample contained. To quantify the absolute abundance of each unique TCRbeta CDR3 rearrangement, sequence reads were collapsed and filtered. For each sample, productive Simpson clonality was calculated as the square root of Simpson's diversity index over productive rearrangements. What TCRdb holds here is the immuneACCESS table cut down to in-frame rearrangements. Part of the clones is not present; checked against another copy, under half of the missing clones reflect an unresolved V gene, and the others are unexplained. The V and J calls and the clone size are those of that table, but D and trimming were determined from the DNA. Within this sample are about 130,000 clones, with roughly nine tenths of them counted one time only. The ten largest clonotypes hold about an eighth of the sample.

The V and J segments used are TRBV10-3 and TRBJ1-2; the D gene is perhaps TRBD1, from 6 matching bases. Sequencing was done on a sample of peripheral blood. The clonotype originates from a woman aged 70-85 years with COVID-19, enrolled during active disease. The CDR3 has the sequence CATRTEASRGYTF. The sequenced DNA: TGTGCCACCCGGACAGAGGCTAGTAGGGGCTACACCTTC.